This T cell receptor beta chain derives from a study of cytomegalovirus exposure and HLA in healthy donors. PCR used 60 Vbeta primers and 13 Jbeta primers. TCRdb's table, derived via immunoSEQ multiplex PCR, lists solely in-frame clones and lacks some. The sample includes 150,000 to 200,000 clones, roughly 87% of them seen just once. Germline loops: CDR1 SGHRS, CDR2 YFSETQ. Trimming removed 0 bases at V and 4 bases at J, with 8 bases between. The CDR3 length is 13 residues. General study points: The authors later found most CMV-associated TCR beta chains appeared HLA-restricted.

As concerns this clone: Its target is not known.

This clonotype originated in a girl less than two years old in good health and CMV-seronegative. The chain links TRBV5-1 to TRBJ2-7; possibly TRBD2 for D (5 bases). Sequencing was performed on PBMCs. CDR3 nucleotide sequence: TGCGCCAGCAGCTTGGAAGGAGGTTACGAGCAGTACTTC. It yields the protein CASSLEGGYEQYF.